This TCR beta chain originates from a study of blood T cell repertoires in COVID-19. CDR3 length equals 13 residues. The V gene lost 2 bases and the J gene lost 3 bases, with 6 bases spanning the gap. CDR1 and CDR2 (germline): MNHEY, SVGEGT. Sequenced by immunoSEQ multiplex PCR; TCRdb stores in-frame clones only, minus some. The sample holds 270,000 or so clones, 84% seen once. This chain connects TRBV6-2 or TRBV6-3 to TRBJ2-3, with D maybe TRBD2 (5 bases). The sequencing sample was made of peripheral blood. The receptor was isolated from a human donor in a cohort sampled during active COVID-19. The chain's CDR3 is CASSYERTDTQYF. The CDR3 DNA sequence: TGTGCCAGCAGTTACGAGCGGACAGATACGCAGTATTTT.